The clone carrying this T cell receptor beta chain was seen a handful of times. The data originate from a study of T cell repertoires in cytomegalovirus infection. This CDR3 contains 17 residues. V lost 7 bases, J lost 3 bases, and 22 bases lay in between. Germline V gives CDR1 SGHAT, CDR2 FQNNGV. TCRdb passed the reads through MiXCR, listing each CDR3 protein once. The sample has 250,000 or so distinct CDR3 sequences; approximately 15% are singletons. The chain has TRBV11-2 and TRBJ1-3; D remains unclear. The sequence was obtained from a human donor in good health (CMV status not recorded). Some clones in this sample may be carry-over from other donors' samples. The sequencing input was CD8+ T cells from PBMCs. The DNA for the CDR3 is TGTGCCAGCACCTCCCCGCGTTGGAGATCTGATGGAAACACCATATATTTT. Its translation is CASTSPRWRSDGNTIYF.